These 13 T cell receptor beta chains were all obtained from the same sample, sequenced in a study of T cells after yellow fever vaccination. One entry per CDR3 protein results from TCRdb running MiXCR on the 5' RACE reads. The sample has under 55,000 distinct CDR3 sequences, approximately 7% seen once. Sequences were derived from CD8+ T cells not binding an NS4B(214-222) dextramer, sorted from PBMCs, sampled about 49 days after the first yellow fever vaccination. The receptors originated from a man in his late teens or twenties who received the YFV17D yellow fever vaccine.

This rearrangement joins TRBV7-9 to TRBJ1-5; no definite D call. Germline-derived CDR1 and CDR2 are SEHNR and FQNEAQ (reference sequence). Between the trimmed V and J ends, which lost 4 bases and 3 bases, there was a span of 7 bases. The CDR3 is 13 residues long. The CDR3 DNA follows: TGTGCCAGCAGCTCCAGCCCCAATCAGCCCCAGCATTTT. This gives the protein CASSSSPNQPQHF.

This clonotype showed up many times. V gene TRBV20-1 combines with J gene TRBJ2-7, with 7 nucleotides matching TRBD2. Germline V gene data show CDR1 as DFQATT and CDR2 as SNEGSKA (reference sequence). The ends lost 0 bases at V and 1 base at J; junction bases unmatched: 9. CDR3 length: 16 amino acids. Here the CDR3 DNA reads TGCAGTGCTAGAGATAGGGATAGCGGGCCTTCCTACGAGCAGTACGTC. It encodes CSARDRDSGPSYEQYV.

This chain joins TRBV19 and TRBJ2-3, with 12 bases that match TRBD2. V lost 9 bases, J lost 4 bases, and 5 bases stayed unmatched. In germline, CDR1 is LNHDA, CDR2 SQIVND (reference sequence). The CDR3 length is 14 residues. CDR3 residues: CASSTSGGSDTQYF. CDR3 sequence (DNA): TGTGCCAGCTCGACTAGCGGGGGTTCAGATACGCAGTATTTT.

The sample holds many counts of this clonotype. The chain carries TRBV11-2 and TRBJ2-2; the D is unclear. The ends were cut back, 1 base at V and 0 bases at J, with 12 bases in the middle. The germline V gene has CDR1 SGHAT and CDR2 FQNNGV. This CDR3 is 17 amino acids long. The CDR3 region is CASSLVVGSANTGELFF. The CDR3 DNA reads TGTGCCAGCAGCTTAGTTGTGGGCTCCGCGAACACCGGGGAGCTGTTTTTT.

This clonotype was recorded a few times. The DNA for the CDR3 is TGCAGCGTCGAAACTAGGGACAGGGGGAGAGAAAAACTGTTTTTT. This codes for CSVETRDRGREKLFF. The chain carries TRBV29-1 and TRBJ1-4, with TRBD1 identical over 11 bases. This CDR3 has 15 amino acids. Trimming at V came to 6 bases and at J to 8 bases, leaving 11 bases not matched to a gene. Germline CDR1 SQVTM, CDR2 ANQGSEA.

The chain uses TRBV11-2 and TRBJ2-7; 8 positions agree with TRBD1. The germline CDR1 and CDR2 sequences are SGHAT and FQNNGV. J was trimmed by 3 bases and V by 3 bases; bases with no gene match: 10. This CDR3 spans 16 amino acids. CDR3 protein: CASSFFQGTGIYEQYF. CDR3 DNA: TGTGCCAGCAGCTTCTTTCAGGGGACAGGAATCTACGAGCAGTACTTC.

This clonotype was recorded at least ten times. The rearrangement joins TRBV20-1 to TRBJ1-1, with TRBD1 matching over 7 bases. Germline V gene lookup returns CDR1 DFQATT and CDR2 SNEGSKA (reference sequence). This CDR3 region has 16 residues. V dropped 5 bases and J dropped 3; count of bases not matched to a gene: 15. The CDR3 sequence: CSAWTTSGGRDTEAFF. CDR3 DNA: TGCAGTGCTTGGACAACTTCAGGGGGTAGGGACACTGAAGCTTTCTTT.

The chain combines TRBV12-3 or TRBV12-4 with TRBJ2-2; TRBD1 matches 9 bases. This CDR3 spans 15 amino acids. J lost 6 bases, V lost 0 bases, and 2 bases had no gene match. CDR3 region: CASSLAGQGPGELFF. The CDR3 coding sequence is TGTGCCAGCAGTTTAGCGGGACAGGGACCCGGGGAGCTGTTTTTT.

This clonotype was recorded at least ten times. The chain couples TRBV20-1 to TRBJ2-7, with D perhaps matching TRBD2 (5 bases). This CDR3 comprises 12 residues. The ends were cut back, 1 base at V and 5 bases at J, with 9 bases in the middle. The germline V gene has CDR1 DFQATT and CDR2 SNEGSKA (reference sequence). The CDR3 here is CSARAGSHEQYF. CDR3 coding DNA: TGCAGTGCTAGAGCTGGGAGCCACGAGCAGTACTTC.

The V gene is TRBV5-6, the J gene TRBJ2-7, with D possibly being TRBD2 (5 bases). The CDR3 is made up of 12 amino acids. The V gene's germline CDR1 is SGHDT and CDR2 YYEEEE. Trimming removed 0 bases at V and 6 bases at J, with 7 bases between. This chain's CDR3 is CASSLGSGEQYV. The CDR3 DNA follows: TGTGCCAGCAGCTTGGGGAGCGGCGAGCAGTACGTC.

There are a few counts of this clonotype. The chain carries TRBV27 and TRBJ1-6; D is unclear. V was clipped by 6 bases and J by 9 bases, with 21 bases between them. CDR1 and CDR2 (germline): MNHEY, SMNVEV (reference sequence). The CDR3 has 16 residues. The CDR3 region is CASSLTGAPVVSPLHF. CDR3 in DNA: TGTGCCAGCAGCCTGACCGGAGCGCCGGTGGTTTCACCCCTCCACTTT.

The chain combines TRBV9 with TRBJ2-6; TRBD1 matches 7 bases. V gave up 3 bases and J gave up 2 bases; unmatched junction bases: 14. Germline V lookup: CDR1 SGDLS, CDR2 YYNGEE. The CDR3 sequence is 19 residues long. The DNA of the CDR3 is TGTGCCAGCAGCGCAAACCGACAGGGTGGGCGCCCTGGGGCCAACGTCCTGACTTTC. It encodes CASSANRQGGRPGANVLTF. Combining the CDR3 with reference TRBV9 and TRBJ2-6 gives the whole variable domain DSGVTQTPKHLITATGQRVTLRCSPRSGDLSVYWYQQSLDQGLQFLIQYYNGEERAKGNILERFSAQQFPDLHSELNLSSLELGDSALYFCASSANRQGGRPGANVLTFGAGSRLTVL.

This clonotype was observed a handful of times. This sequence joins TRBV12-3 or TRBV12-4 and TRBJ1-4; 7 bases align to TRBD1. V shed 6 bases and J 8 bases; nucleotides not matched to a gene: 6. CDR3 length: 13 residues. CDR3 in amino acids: CASSSSGGEKLFF. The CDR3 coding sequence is TGTGCCAGCAGCTCATCAGGGGGAGAAAAACTGTTTTTT.